This T cell receptor (beta chain) was recovered during a study of blood T cell repertoires in COVID-19 (TCRdb year 2020). Some background on the complete study: Samples from collaborators originated in the United States, Italy and Spain and spanned both the acute and convalescent phases of COVID-19. The material from the prospective study consisted of cDNA or gDNA derived from T cells, B-cell-depleted T cells, or PBMCs. The dataset comprised deeply sampled blood TCRbeta repertoires from subjects exposed to, actively infected with, or recovered from COVID-19. The repertoires were released in a freely available public database intended as a resource for research on the immune response to SARS-CoV-2. The samples were drawn from two sources: the first 160 participants of the ongoing ImmuneRACE study, and 1,200 or so subjects contributed by 6 global collaborators. The sample metadata nearly always contained a de-identified subject ID, COVID-19 status, age in years and sex. HLA class I and class II types, where available, came from metadata supplied by the sample provider rather than from assay-based typing. Broader findings and caveats from the paper: Clinical and demographic metadata were provided uncurated, with the amount varying by source and participant.

Each collaborating institution followed its own protocols to collect whole blood in K2EDTA tubes. For TCRbeta analysis, collaborators shipped samples as frozen whole blood, isolated PBMCs, or DNA extracted from either of those sample types. The table lists this clone with a count of one. What antigen it recognizes has not been identified. Per-nucleotide qualities are absent, and no much larger clonotype sits a single base away. The immunoSEQ Assay, a bias-controlled multiplex PCR, was used to amplify TCRbeta CDR3 regions from genomic DNA. On the authors' methods: The number of nucleated cells in each sample was estimated by amplification of reference gene primers within the assay. To quantify the absolute abundance of each unique TCRbeta CDR3 rearrangement, sequence reads were collapsed and filtered. For each sample, productive Simpson clonality was calculated by taking the square root of Simpson's diversity index across productive rearrangements. Entries here come from immuneACCESS through TCRdb and include only in-frame sequences with V and J called. Some clones fail to appear in such tables; in the studies checked, an unresolved V gene covers under half of the shortfall, and the cause of the remainder is unknown. Clone size and V and J calls were adopted from that table, with D and trimming inferred from the DNA. The sample profile shows just over 200,000 clones; about 78% of them were found once. 5.5% of the sample is in the top ten clones.

Relative to germline, V is missing 6 bases and J is missing 8 bases, with 6 bases of the junction outside any gene match. The CDR3 numbers 12 residues from cysteine through phenylalanine. The retained sequence is limited to the CDR3, 36 bases, with the frame set at the first base. The germline V gene supplies CDR1 MNHEY and CDR2 SVGAGI. The chain couples TRBV6-5 to TRBJ2-7; 8 bases in between match TRBD1. The specimen sequenced was peripheral blood. The receptor comes from a woman in her seventies with acute or convalescent COVID-19. The DNA is as follows: TGTGCCAGCAGCCCCAGGGGGCTTCAGCAGTACTTC. It translates to CASSPRGLQQYF.